The present TCR beta chain was sequenced within a study of shared clonotypes between healthy human individuals. This CDR3 region has 12 residues. V lost 9 bases and J 3 bases, leaving 11 bases between the germline ends. Germline CDR1 and CDR2: MDHEN and SYDVKM. As concerns this clone: The identical CDR3 is also encoded by other nucleotide sequences in the sample.

Sequencing was performed with immunoSEQ multiplex PCR; in TCRdb, only in-frame clones are kept and a portion is missing. The profile covers around 1 million clones, with about three quarters appearing a single time and approximately 1.5% taken by the ten largest. Sequencing was performed on memory CD4+ T cells sorted from blood. Regarding subset: CD45RA-negative fraction. The chain carries TRBV28 and TRBJ1-2; no firm D call. The sequence came from a young man in good health. The CDR3 sequence: CASLTPYYGYTF. DNA for the CDR3: TGTGCCAGTCTCACCCCCTACTATGGCTACACCTTC.